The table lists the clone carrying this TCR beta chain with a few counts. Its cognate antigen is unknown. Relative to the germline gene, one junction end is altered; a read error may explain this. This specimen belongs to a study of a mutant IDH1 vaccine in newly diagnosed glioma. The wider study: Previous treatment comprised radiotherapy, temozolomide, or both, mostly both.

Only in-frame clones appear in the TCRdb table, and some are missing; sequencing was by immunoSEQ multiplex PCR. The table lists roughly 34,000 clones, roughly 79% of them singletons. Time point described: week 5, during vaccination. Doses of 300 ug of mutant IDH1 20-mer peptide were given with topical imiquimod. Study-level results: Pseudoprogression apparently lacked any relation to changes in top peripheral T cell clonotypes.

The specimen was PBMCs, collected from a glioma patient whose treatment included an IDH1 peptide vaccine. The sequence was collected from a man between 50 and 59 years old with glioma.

DNA for the CDR3: TGCAGTGCTAGAGACTCAGACTTC. Its protein product is CSARDSDF. V gene TRBV20-1 combines with J gene TRBJ2-5; D gene unclear. CDR3 length: 8 residues. Germline V CDR1 and CDR2: DFQATT, SNEGSKA (reference sequence).